Sequencing of this TCR beta chain was carried out in a study of shared clonotypes between healthy human individuals. This clone was observed a few times. As yet, its antigen is unknown. Assay execution proceeded at the deep level. Clones were read by immunoSEQ multiplex PCR, and TCRdb kept only the in-frame ones, dropping some. The sample shows roughly 2,000,000 clones, approximately 92% of them seen only once. Findings and limits, study-wide: Sequencing depth was a factor that was expected to affect clonotype sharing among donors.

Cells designated naive CD8 were CD45RO-negative and were positively selected for CCR7, with terminally differentiated effector memory CD45RA+ cells excluded. This CDR3 contains 14 residues. Trimming at V came to 4 bases and at J to 3 bases, leaving 5 bases not matched to a gene. The germline gives CDR1 SGHRS, CDR2 YFSETQ. The chain uses TRBV5-1 and TRBJ2-7; the match to TRBD1 covers 9 bases. The source is a man aged 18 to 29 in good health. Some clones in this sample may be carry-over from other donors' samples. The sample taken for sequencing was naive CD8+ T cells from PBMCs. The CDR3 loop reads CASSGGQGFYEQYF. In DNA form, the CDR3 reads TGCGCCAGCAGCGGGGGACAGGGATTCTACGAGCAGTACTTC. The variable domain in full, with the rest retrieved from reference TRBV5-1 and TRBJ2-7, is KAGVTQTPRYLIKTRGQQVTLSCSPISGHRSVSWYQQTPGQGLQFLFEYFSETQRNKGNFPGRFSGRQFSNSRSEMNVSTLELGDSALYLCASSGGQGFYEQYFGPGTRLTVT.